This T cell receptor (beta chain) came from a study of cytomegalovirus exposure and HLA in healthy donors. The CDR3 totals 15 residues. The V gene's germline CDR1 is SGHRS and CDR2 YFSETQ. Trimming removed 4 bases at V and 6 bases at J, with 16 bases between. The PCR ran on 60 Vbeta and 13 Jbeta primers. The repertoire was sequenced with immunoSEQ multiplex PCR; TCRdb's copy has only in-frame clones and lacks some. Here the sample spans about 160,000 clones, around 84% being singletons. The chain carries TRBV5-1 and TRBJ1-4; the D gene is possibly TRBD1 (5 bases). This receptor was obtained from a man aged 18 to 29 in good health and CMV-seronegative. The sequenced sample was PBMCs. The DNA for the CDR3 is TGCGCCAGCAGCATCCAGGGCCCTGGGTATGAAAAACTGTTTTTT. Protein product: CASSIQGPGYEKLFF.